This T cell receptor (beta chain) was observed in a study of T cell responses to AZD1222 COVID-19 vaccine. Sequenced by immunoSEQ multiplex PCR; TCRdb stores in-frame clones only, minus some. The table includes under 150,000 clones, approximately 90% detected once. Study observations and caveats: Repertoire sampling was restricted to post-peak T cell response timepoints.

This CDR3 has 15 residues. CDR1 is MNHEY and CDR2 is SVGAGI in the germline V gene. V trimming: 6 bases; J trimming: 3 bases; junction bases outside the gene matches: 4. Of note for this clone: Its antigen is not known.

This receptor was taken from an adult in good health. The V gene is TRBV6-5, the J gene TRBJ2-6; 8 bases match TRBD1. The source material was peripheral blood, sampled on day 0 of AZD1222 vaccination. The CDR3 here is CASRVQGGGANVLTF. Here the CDR3 DNA reads TGTGCCAGCAGAGTACAGGGGGGTGGGGCCAACGTCCTGACTTTC.